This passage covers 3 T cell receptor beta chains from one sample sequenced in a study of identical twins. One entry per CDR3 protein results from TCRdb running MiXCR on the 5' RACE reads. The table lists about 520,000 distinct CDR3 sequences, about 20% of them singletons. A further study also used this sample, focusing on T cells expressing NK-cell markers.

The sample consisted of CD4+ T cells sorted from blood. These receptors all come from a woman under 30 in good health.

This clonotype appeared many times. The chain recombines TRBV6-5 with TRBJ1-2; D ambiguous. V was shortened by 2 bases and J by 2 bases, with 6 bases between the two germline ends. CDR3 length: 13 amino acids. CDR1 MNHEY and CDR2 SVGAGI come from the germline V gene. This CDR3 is CASSYGGNYGYTF. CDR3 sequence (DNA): TGTGCCAGCAGTTACGGTGGGAACTATGGCTACACCTTC.

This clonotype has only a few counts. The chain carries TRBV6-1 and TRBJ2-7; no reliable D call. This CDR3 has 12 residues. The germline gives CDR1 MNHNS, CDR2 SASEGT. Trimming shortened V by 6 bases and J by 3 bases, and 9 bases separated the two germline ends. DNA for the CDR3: TGTGCCAGCAGAGGGTTTAACTACGAGCAGTACTTC. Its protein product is CASRGFNYEQYF.

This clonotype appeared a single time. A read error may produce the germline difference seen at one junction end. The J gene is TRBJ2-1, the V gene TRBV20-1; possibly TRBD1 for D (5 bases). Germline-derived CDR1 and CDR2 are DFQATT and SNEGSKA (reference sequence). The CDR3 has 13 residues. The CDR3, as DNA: TGCAGTGCTATGGACGGACACCCCAATGAGCAATTCTTC. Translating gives CSAMDGHPNEQFF.